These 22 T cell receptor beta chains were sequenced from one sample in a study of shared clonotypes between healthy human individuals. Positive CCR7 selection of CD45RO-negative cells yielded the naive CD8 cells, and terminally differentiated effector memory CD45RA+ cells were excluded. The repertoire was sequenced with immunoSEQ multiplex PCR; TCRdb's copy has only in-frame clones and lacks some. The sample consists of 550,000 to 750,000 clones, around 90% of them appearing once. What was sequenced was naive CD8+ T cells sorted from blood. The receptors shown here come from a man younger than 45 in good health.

The CDR3 loop is CASSVILLGQGQETQYF. The CDR3 DNA is TGCGCCAGCAGTGTGATCCTGCTGGGACAGGGCCAAGAGACCCAGTACTTC. The rearrangement joins TRBV10-2 to TRBJ2-5; TRBD1 matches 9 bases. With 4 bases clipped from V and 1 base from J, the junction kept 10 bases outside the gene matches. The germline CDR1 and CDR2 sequences are WSHSY and SAAADI. The CDR3 sequence is 17 residues long.

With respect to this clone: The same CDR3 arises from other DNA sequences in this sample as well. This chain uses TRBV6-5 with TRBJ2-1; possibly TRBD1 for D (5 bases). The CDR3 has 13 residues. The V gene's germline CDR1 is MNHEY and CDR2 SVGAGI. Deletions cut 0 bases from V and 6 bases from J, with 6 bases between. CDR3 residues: CASSYSRVNEQFF. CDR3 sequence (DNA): TGTGCCAGCAGTTACTCCAGGGTCAATGAGCAGTTCTTC.

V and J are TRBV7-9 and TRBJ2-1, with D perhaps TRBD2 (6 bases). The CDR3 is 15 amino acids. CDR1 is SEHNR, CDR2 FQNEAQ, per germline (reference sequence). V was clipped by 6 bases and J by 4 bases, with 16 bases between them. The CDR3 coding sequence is TGTGCCAGCAGAACCACCGGGCGGGGATACAATGAGCAGTTCTTC. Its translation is CASRTTGRGYNEQFF.

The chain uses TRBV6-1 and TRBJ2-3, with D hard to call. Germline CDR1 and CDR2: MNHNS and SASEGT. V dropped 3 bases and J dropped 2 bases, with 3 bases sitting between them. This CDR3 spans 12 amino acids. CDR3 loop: CASSEYTDTQYF. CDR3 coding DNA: TGTGCCAGCAGTGAGTACACAGATACGCAGTATTTT.

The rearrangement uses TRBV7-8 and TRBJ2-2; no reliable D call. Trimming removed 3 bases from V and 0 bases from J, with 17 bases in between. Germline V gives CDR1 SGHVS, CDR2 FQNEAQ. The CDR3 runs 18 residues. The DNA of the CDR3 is TGTGCCAGCAGCTTTCCTACCGATATAACTGCGAACACCGGGGAGCTGTTTTTT. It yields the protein CASSFPTDITANTGELFF.

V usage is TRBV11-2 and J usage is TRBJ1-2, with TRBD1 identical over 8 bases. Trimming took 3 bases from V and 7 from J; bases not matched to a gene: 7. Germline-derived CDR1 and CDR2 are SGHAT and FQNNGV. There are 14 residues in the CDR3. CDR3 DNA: TGTGCCAGCAGCTTCACGGACAGGGTCGCTGGCTACACCTTC. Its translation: CASSFTDRVAGYTF.

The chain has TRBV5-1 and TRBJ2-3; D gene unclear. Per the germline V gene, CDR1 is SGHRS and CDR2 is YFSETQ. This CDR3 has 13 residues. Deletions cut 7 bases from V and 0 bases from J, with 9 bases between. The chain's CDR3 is CASAWVSTDTQYF. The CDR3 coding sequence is TGCGCCAGCGCGTGGGTCAGCACAGATACGCAGTATTTT.

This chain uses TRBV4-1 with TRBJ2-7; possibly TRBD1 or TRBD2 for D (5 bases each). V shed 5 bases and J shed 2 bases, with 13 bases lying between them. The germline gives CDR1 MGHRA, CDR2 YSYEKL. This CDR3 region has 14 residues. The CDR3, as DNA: TGCGCCAGCAGCTCCCGGGACGGGACCTACGAGCAGTACTTC. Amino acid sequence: CASSSRDGTYEQYF.

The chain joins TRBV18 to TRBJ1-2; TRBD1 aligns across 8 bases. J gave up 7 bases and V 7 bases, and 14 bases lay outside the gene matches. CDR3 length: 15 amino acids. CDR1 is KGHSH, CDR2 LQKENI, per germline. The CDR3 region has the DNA TGTGCCAGCTTTCTCGGCGCCACAGGGGGAGGTGGCTACACCTTC. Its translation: CASFLGATGGGGYTF. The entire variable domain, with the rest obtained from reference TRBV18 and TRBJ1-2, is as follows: NAGVMQNPRHLVRRRGQEARLRCSPMKGHSHVYWYRQLPEEGLKFMVYLQKENIIDESGMPKERFSAEFPKEGPSILRIQQVVRGDSAAYFCASFLGATGGGGYTFGSGTRLTVV.

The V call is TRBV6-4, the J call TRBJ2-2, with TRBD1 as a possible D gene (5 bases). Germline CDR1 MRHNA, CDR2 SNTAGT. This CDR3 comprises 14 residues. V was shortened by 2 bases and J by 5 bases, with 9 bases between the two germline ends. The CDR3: CASSDTDRTGELFF. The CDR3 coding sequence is TGTGCCAGCAGTGACACCGACAGAACCGGGGAGCTGTTTTTT.

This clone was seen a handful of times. CDR3 region: CASSLDRGHDTEAFF. The CDR3 DNA is TGTGCCAGCAGCTTGGACAGGGGTCACGACACTGAAGCTTTCTTT. The chain couples TRBV7-6 to TRBJ1-1; 9 bases are a match to TRBD1. CDR1 and CDR2 (germline): SGHVS, FNYEAQ. V lost 3 bases, J lost 3 bases, and 5 bases stayed unmatched. The CDR3 runs to 15 residues.

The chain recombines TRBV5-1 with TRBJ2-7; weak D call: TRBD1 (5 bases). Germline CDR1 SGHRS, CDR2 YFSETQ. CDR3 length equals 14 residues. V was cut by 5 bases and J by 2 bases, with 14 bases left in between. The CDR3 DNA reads TGCGCCAGCAGTTACGGACACGGACCCTACGAGCAGTACTTC. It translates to CASSYGHGPYEQYF. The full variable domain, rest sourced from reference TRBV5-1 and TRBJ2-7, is KAGVTQTPRYLIKTRGQQVTLSCSPISGHRSVSWYQQTPGQGLQFLFEYFSETQRNKGNFPGRFSGRQFSNSRSEMNVSTLELGDSALYLCASSYGHGPYEQYFGPGTRLTVT.

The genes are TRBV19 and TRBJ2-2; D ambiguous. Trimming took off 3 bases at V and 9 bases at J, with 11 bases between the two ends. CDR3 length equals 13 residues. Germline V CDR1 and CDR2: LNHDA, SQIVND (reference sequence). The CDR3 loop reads CASSISGPWELFF. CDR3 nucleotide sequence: TGTGCCAGTAGTATCTCGGGCCCTTGGGAGCTGTTTTTT. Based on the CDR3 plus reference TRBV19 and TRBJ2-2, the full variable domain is DGGITQSPKYLFRKEGQNVTLSCEQNLNHDAMYWYRQDPGQGLRLIYYSQIVNDFQKGDIAEGYSVSREKKESFPLTVTSAQKNPTAFYLCASSISGPWELFFGEGSRLTVL.

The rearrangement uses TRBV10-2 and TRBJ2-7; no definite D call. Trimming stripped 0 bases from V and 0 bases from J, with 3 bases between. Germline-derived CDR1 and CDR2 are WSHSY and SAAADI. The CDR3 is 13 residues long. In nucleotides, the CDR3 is TGCGCCAGCAGTGAGTCTGACTCCTACGAGCAGTACTTC. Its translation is CASSESDSYEQYF.

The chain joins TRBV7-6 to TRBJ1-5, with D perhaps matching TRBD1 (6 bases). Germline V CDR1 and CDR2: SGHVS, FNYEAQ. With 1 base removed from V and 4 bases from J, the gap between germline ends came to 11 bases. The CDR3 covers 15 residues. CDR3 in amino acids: CASSLDPGANQPQHF. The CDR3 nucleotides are TGTGCCAGCAGCTTAGATCCAGGGGCGAATCAGCCCCAGCATTTT.

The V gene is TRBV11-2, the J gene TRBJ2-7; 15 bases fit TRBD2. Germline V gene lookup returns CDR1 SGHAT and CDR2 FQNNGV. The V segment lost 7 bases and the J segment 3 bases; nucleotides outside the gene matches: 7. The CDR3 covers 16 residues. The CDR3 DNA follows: TGTGCCAGCAAGAGGGGGACTAGCGGGAGGTTCTACGAGCAGTACTTC. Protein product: CASKRGTSGRFYEQYF. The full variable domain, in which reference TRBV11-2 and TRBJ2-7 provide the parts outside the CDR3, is EAGVAQSPRYKIIEKRQSVAFWCNPISGHATLYWYQQILGQGPKLLIQFQNNGVVDDSQLPKDRFSAERLKGVDSTLKIQPAKLEDSAVYLCASKRGTSGRFYEQYFGPGTRLTVT.

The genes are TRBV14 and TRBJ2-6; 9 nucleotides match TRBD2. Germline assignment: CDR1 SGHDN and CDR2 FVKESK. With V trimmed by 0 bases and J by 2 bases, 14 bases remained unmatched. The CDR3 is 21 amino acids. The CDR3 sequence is CASSQDLRSSGREAGANVLTF. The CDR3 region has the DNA TGTGCCAGCAGCCAAGATTTAAGAAGTAGCGGGAGAGAGGCTGGGGCCAACGTCCTGACTTTC.

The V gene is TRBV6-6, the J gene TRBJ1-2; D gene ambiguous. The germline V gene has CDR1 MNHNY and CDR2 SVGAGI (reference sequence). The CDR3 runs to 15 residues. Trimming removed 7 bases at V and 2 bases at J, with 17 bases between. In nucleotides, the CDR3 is TGTGCCAGCATCCCGGACCGCAACCCGAACTATGGCTACACCTTC. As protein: CASIPDRNPNYGYTF.

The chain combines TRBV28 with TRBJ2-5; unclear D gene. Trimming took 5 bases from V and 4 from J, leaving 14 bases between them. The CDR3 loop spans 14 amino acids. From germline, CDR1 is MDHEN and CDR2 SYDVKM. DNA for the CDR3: TGTGCCAGCAGTCGGTCGGGCCAGATAGAGACCCAGTACTTC. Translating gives CASSRSGQIETQYF.

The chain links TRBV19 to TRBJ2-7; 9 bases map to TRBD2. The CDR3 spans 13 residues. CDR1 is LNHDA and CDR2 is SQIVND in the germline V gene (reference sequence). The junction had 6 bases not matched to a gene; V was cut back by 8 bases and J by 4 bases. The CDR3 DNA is TGTGCCAGTTCAGTAGCGGGAGATTACGAGCAGTACTTC. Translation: CASSVAGDYEQYF.

The CDR3 DNA reads as TGCAGCGTTGAGGATAAGGACAGTTACGAGCAGTACTTC. Amino acid sequence: CSVEDKDSYEQYF. V usage is TRBV29-1 and J usage is TRBJ2-7, with a tentative D call TRBD1 (6 bases). CDR1 SQVTM and CDR2 ANQGSEA come from the germline V gene. CDR3 length: 13 amino acids. V was pared by 3 bases and J by 4 bases, with 13 bases between.

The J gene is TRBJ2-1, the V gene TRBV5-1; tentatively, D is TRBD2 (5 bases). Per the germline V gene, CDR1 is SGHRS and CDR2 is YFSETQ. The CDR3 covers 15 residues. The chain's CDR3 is CVRVGLHSSYNEQFF. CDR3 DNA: TGCGTGAGGGTCGGGCTACATAGCTCCTACAATGAGCAGTTCTTC.